This entry is about one T cell receptor (beta chain). The V end was cut by 6 bases, the J end by 0 bases, with 25 bases between. The CDR3 is 19 residues long. Germline V gene lookup returns CDR1 SNHLY and CDR2 FYNNEI. This entry is derived from a study of shared clonotypes between healthy human individuals. Measured with immunoSEQ multiplex PCR; TCRdb has only the in-frame clones, and not every one. The table records about 450,000 clones, around three quarters of them present only once. The V gene is TRBV2, the J gene TRBJ2-3; D is ambiguous. The TCR was taken from a middle-aged woman in good health. Some clones in this sample may be carry-over from other donors' samples. The sequencing sample was made of PBMCs. The CDR3 DNA sequence: TGTGCCAGCAGCCCCGGAAGCGCGTGGCAGATTGTGAGCACAGATACGCAGTATTTT. This translates into CASSPGSAWQIVSTDTQYF.